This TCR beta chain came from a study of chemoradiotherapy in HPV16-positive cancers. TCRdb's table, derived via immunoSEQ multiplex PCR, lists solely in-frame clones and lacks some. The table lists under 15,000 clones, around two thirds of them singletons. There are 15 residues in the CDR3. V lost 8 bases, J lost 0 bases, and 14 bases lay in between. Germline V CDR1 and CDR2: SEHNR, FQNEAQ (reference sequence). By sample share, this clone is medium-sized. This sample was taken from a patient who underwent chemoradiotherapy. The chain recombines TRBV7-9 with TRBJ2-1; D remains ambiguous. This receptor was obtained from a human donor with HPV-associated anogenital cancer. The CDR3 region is CASFPGMSSYNEQFF. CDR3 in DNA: TGTGCCAGCTTTCCGGGCATGAGCTCCTACAATGAGCAGTTCTTC.